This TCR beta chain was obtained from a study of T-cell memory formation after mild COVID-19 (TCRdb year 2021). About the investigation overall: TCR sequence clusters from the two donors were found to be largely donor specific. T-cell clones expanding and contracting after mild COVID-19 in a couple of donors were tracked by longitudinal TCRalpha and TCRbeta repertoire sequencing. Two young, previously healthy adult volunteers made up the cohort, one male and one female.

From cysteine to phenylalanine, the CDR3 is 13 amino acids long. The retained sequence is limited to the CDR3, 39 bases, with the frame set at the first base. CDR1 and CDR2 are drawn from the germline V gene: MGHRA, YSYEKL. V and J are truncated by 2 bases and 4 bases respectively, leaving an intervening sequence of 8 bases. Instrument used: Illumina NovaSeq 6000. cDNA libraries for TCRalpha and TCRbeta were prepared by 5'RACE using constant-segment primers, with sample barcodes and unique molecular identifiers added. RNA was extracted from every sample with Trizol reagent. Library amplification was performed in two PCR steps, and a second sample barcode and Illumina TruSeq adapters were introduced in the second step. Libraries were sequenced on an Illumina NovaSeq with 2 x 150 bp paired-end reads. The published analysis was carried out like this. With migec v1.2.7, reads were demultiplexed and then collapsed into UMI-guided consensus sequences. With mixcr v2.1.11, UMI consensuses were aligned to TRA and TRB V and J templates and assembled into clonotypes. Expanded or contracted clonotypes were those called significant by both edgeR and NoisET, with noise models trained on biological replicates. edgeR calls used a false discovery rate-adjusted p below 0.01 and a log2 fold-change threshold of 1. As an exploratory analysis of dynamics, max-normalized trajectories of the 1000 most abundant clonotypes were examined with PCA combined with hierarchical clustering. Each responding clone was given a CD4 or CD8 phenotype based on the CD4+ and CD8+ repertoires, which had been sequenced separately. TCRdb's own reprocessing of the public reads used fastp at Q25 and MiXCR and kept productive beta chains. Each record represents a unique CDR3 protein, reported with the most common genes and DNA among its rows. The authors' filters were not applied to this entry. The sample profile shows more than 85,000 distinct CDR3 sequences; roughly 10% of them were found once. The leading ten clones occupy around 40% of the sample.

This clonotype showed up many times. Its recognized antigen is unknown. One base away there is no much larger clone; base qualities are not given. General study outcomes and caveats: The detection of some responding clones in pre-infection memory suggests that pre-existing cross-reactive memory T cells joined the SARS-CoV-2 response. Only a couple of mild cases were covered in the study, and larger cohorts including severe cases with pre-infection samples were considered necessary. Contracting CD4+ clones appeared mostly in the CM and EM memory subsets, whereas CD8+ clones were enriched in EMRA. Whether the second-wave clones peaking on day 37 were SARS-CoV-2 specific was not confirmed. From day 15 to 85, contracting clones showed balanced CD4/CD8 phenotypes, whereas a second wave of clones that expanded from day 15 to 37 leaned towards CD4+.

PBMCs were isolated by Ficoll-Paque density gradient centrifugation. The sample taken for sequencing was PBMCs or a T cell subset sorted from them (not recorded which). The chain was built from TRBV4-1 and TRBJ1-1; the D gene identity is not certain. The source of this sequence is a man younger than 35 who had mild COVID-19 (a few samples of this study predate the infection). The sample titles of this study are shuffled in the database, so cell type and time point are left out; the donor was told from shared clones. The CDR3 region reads CASSQREGTEAFF. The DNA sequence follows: TGCGCCAGCAGCCAACGGGAGGGCACTGAAGCTTTCTTT.